These 24 T cell receptor beta chains were sequenced from one sample in a study of OX40 agonist ivuxolimab in advanced cancers. Here immunoSEQ multiplex PCR was the method, and the copy in TCRdb shows in-frame clones only, minus some. The sample carries about 77,000 clones, around four fifths recorded once. The sequenced sample was CD4+ or CD8+ T cells sorted from blood, obtained in a trial of the OX40 agonist ivuxolimab. These receptors came from an adult with an advanced solid tumor such as melanoma, head and neck, liver or kidney cancer.

V and J are TRBV18 and TRBJ2-5; possibly TRBD1 for D (5 bases). The CDR3 is 14 residues long. CDR1 and CDR2 from the germline V gene are KGHSH and LQKENI. Trimming pared 3 bases from V and 4 bases from J, leaving 12 bases between. The chain's CDR3 is CASSPSRVGETQYF. For the CDR3, the DNA is TGTGCCAGCTCACCTTCCAGGGTTGGAGAGACCCAGTACTTC.

V is TRBV6-6 and J is TRBJ2-7, with 9 bases that match TRBD2. The CDR3 covers 15 residues. V was pared by 2 bases and J by 3 bases, with 5 bases of the junction left unmatched. The germline V gene has CDR1 MNHNY and CDR2 SVGAGI (reference sequence). CDR3 amino acids: CASSYRDSGSYEQYF. The CDR3, as DNA: TGTGCCAGCAGTTACAGGGATAGCGGGAGCTACGAGCAGTACTTC.

V gene TRBV5-5 combines with J gene TRBJ1-3; 10 bases agree with TRBD1. J gave up 8 bases and V 0 bases, and 8 bases lay outside the gene matches. The CDR3 length is 16 residues. Germline assignment: CDR1 SGHKS and CDR2 YYEKEE (reference sequence). The CDR3 coding sequence is TGTGCCAGCAGCTTGGGCCCCGACAGGGGGCGCGACACCATATATTTT. It encodes CASSLGPDRGRDTIYF. Filled out from reference TRBV5-5 and TRBJ1-3, the complete variable domain reads DAGVTQSPTHLIKTRGQQVTLRCSPISGHKSVSWYQQVLGQGPQFIFQYYEKEERGRGNFPDRFSARQFPNYSSELNVNALLLGDSALYLCASSLGPDRGRDTIYFGEGSWLTVV.

The J gene is TRBJ1-5, the V gene TRBV6-5; 9 bases are shared with TRBD1. This CDR3 has 14 residues. In germline, CDR1 is MNHEY, CDR2 SVGAGI. Trimming removed 2 bases from V and 5 bases from J; junction bases left unmatched: 1. CDR3: CASSYNRGHQPQHF. In DNA, the CDR3 is TGTGCCAGCAGTTACAACAGGGGGCATCAGCCCCAGCATTTT.

Here the CDR3 reads CASSLYSENTEAFF. The CDR3 region has the DNA TGCGCCAGCAGCTTGTATAGTGAGAACACTGAAGCTTTCTTT. J is TRBJ1-1 and V is TRBV5-1; no firm D call. This CDR3 has 14 residues. CDR1 SGHRS and CDR2 YFSETQ come from the germline V gene. The V end lost 1 base, the J end lost 1 base, and 8 bases lay between the germline ends.

This chain links TRBV7-6 with TRBJ1-4, with D hard to call. Trimming removed 8 bases from V and 2 bases from J, with 9 bases in between. The CDR3 contains 13 residues. The germline V gene encodes CDR1 SGHVS and CDR2 FNYEAQ. CDR3 nucleotides: TGTGCCAGCGCGGTGGGCACTAATGAAAAACTGTTTTTT. Translated: CASAVGTNEKLFF. The complete variable domain, with remaining parts taken from reference TRBV7-6 and TRBJ1-4, reads GAGVSQSPRYKVTKRGQDVALRCDPISGHVSLYWYRQALGQGPEFLTYFNYEAQQDKSGLPNDRFSAERPEGSISTLTIQRTEQRDSAMYRCASAVGTNEKLFFGSGTQLSVL.

The chain carries TRBV6-1 and TRBJ1-5, with D hard to call. Germline V gene data show CDR1 as MNHNS and CDR2 as SASEGT. Trimming cost V 6 bases and J 4 bases, with 7 bases left between them. The CDR3 contains 12 residues. The CDR3 here is CASRDPNQPQHF. CDR3 nucleotides: TGTGCCAGCAGGGACCCAAATCAGCCCCAGCATTTT.

The V and J genes are TRBV5-4 and TRBJ2-2; D is uncertain. Germline V gene lookup returns CDR1 SGHNT and CDR2 YYREEE (reference sequence). V was cut by 3 bases and J by 1 base, with 10 bases left in between. The CDR3 has 15 amino acids. For the CDR3, the DNA is TGTGCCAGCAGCTCTGGGTGGGGGAACACCGGGGAGCTGTTTTTT. Protein sequence: CASSSGWGNTGELFF.

The rearrangement links TRBV7-9 to TRBJ2-2; TRBD2 is a possible D gene (6 bases). The CDR3 consists of 15 residues. Trimming took 6 bases from V and 0 from J, leaving 11 bases between them. Germline V gene lookup returns CDR1 SEHNR and CDR2 FQNEAQ (reference sequence). The CDR3 here is CASRPSGANTGELFF. The CDR3 DNA follows: TGTGCCAGCAGGCCCTCGGGGGCGAACACCGGGGAGCTGTTTTTT.

The chain recombines TRBV28 with TRBJ2-3; D ambiguous. From germline, CDR1 is MDHEN and CDR2 SYDVKM. The germline V and J ends were trimmed by 8 bases and 6 bases, with 12 bases remaining between them. This CDR3 spans 12 amino acids. Here the CDR3 reads CASVAPGDTQYF. CDR3 nucleotide sequence: TGTGCCAGCGTCGCTCCTGGGGATACGCAGTATTTT.

The chain is built from TRBV27 and TRBJ2-5; TRBD1 aligns across 7 bases. CDR1 is MNHEY and CDR2 is SMNVEV in the germline V gene (reference sequence). Germline trimming cut 4 bases from V and 5 bases from J; bases unmatched to any gene: 7. The CDR3 runs to 14 residues. CDR3 coding DNA: TGTGCCAGCAGTTCATCCGACAGGGAGGAGACCCAGTACTTC. Its translation is CASSSSDREETQYF.

CDR3 amino acids: CASSRASYNSPLHF. CDR3 in DNA: TGTGCCAGTAGTCGGGCCTCCTATAATTCACCCCTCCACTTT. The rearrangement uses TRBV19 and TRBJ1-6; D gene unclear. CDR3 length equals 14 residues. Germline V gene lookup returns CDR1 LNHDA and CDR2 SQIVND (reference sequence). Deletions cut 5 bases from V and 0 bases from J, with 5 bases between.

The V gene is TRBV7-2, the J gene TRBJ2-1; D is unresolved. The ends were cut back, 4 bases at V and 0 bases at J, with 10 bases in the middle. The CDR3 extends over 15 amino acids. Germline CDR1 and CDR2: SGHTA and FQGNSA. The CDR3: CASSYTRSSYNEQFF. For the CDR3, the DNA is TGTGCCAGCAGCTACACAAGGAGCTCCTACAATGAGCAGTTCTTC.

CDR3 amino acids: CASSQVGRTNYGYTF. Written as DNA, the CDR3 is TGCGCCAGCAGCCAAGTGGGACGGACTAACTATGGCTACACCTTC. V usage is TRBV4-1 and J usage is TRBJ1-2, with D tentatively TRBD1 (5 bases). The germline gives CDR1 MGHRA, CDR2 YSYEKL. Trimming cost V 1 base and J 0 bases, with 9 bases left between them. The CDR3 extends over 15 amino acids.

J is TRBJ2-1 and V is TRBV5-8; 9 positions agree with TRBD2. The CDR3 has 14 amino acids. J gave up 8 bases and V 3 bases, and 6 bases lay outside the gene matches. Germline loops: CDR1 SGHTS, CDR2 YDEGEE. The CDR3 protein is CASSSGLALDEQFF. The CDR3 DNA reads TGTGCCAGCAGCTCGGGACTAGCCCTCGATGAGCAGTTCTTC.

V usage is TRBV25-1 and J usage is TRBJ1-4, with TRBD1 matching over 9 bases. The V segment lost 4 bases and the J segment 7 bases; nucleotides outside the gene matches: 7. Germline CDR1 and CDR2: MGHDK and SYGVNS. This CDR3 is 15 amino acids long. The CDR3 loop is CASSASGTGSEKLFF. CDR3 sequence (DNA): TGTGCCAGCAGTGCCTCCGGGACAGGGAGTGAAAAACTGTTTTTT. Together with reference TRBV25-1 and TRBJ1-4, the CDR3 gives the full variable domain: EADIYQTPRYLVIGTGKKITLECSQTMGHDKMYWYQQDPGMELHLIHYSYGVNSTEKGDLSSESTVSRIRTEHFPLTLESARPSHTSQYLCASSASGTGSEKLFFGSGTQLSVL.

V and J are TRBV4-2 and TRBJ1-2, with unresolved D. The CDR3 spans 15 residues. Germline CDR1 is LGHNA and CDR2 is YNFKEQ. The V end was cut by 1 base, the J end by 1 base, with 10 bases between. CDR3 in amino acids: CASSQGTADNYGYTF. DNA for the CDR3: TGTGCCAGCAGCCAAGGGACGGCCGATAACTATGGCTACACCTTC.

The rearrangement links TRBV11-3 to TRBJ2-3; 7 bases agree with TRBD2. The germline V gene has CDR1 SGHNT and CDR2 YENEEA. The CDR3 is 14 amino acids. The junction had 4 bases not matched to a gene; V was cut back by 1 base and J by 6 bases. CDR3 in DNA: TGTGCCAGCAGCTTAGGGGTCGGGGGGGATACGCAGTATTTT. Its translation: CASSLGVGGDTQYF.

The rearrangement links TRBV10-1 to TRBJ1-5; TRBD1 is a possible D gene (6 bases). The ends were cut back, 7 bases at V and 4 bases at J, with 20 bases in the middle. This CDR3 is built from 16 residues. Per the germline V gene, CDR1 is WNHNN and CDR2 is SYGVQD (reference sequence). In nucleotides, the CDR3 is TGCGCCAGCAATATGGGGGGCTTTGGCGTTAATCAGCCCCAGCATTTT. It encodes CASNMGGFGVNQPQHF.

This clone was counted a single time. This sample also contains other DNA sequences that code for the same CDR3. The chain links TRBV6-6 to TRBJ2-7; no clear D. V lost 2 bases to trimming and J lost 3 bases, with 8 bases between them. Germline lookup yields CDR1 MNHNY and CDR2 SVGAGI (reference sequence). CDR3 length equals 13 residues. In nucleotides, the CDR3 is TGTGCCAGCAGTTACGAGGTCTACTACGAGCAGTACTTC. Protein product: CASSYEVYYEQYF.

The V call is TRBV19, the J call TRBJ1-4; no definite D call. Trimming cost V 7 bases and J 7 bases, with 22 bases left between them. Per the germline V gene, CDR1 is LNHDA and CDR2 is SQIVND (reference sequence). This CDR3 is 16 amino acids long. CDR3 in amino acids: CASTRPGKVPSEKLFF. The DNA for the CDR3 is TGTGCCAGTACGCGCCCGGGGAAGGTCCCGAGTGAAAAACTGTTTTTT.

V is TRBV11-3 and J is TRBJ2-2, with a possible D match to TRBD1 (6 bases). V was cut by 0 bases and J by 7 bases, with 9 bases left in between. CDR1 and CDR2 from the germline V gene are SGHNT and YENEEA. The CDR3 loop spans 14 amino acids. The CDR3 sequence: CASSLERTVGELFF. CDR3 in DNA: TGTGCCAGCAGCTTAGAAAGGACAGTCGGGGAGCTGTTTTTT.

The chain carries TRBV5-1 and TRBJ1-4, with TRBD1 matching over 7 bases. Germline V lookup: CDR1 SGHRS, CDR2 YFSETQ. The CDR3 runs to 12 residues. V gave up 4 bases and J gave up 14 bases; unmatched junction bases: 8. CDR3 DNA: TGCGCCAGCAGCCACACAGGGGAGCGGCTGTTTTTT. Translating it yields CASSHTGERLFF. The complete variable domain, with remaining parts taken from reference TRBV5-1 and TRBJ1-4, reads KAGVTQTPRYLIKTRGQQVTLSCSPISGHRSVSWYQQTPGQGLQFLFEYFSETQRNKGNFPGRFSGRQFSNSRSEMNVSTLELGDSALYLCASSHTGERLFFGSGTQLSVL.

The chain combines TRBV6-4 with TRBJ2-2, with 9 bases matching TRBD1. CDR1 and CDR2 from the germline V gene are MRHNA and SNTAGT. The CDR3 is 15 amino acids. Germline trimming cut 6 bases from V and 6 bases from J; bases unmatched to any gene: 8. CDR3 nucleotide sequence: TGTGCCAGCAGGGCACAGGGGGCCCTACCCGGGGAGCTGTTTTTT. The encoded protein is CASRAQGALPGELFF.